The clone carrying this T cell receptor beta chain is a singleton in its sample. What it recognizes is unknown. This record belongs to a study of cytomegalovirus exposure and HLA in healthy donors. Findings and limits, study-wide: Exclusion as indistinguishable affected some V segments, including TRBV6-2 and TRBV6-3.

Trimming removed 6 bases from V and 0 bases from J, with 12 bases in between. Germline V gene data show CDR1 as LNHDA and CDR2 as SQIVND (reference sequence). The CDR3 length is 15 residues. The PCR ran on 60 Vbeta and 13 Jbeta primers. The protocol was immunoSEQ multiplex PCR, while the TCRdb copy is restricted to in-frame clones and leaves out a portion. The sample holds 95,000 to 150,000 clones, 83% seen once. The chain carries TRBV19 and TRBJ2-1, with D unresolved. This sequence originates from a woman aged 40-49 years in good health and CMV-seropositive. Sequenced sample: PBMCs. The CDR3 DNA sequence: TGTGCCAGTAGCTCCCGACTGGGCTCCTACAATGAGCAGTTCTTC. Translated: CASSSRLGSYNEQFF.